One sample yielded the 23 T cell receptor beta chains listed below, sequenced in a study of T and B cells in COVID-19 patients. Each TRB amplification used roughly 240-550 ng of genomic DNA from blood. BIOMED2 TRB-A/B primer pools were used in multiplex TRB PCR. TCRdb ran MiXCR on the multiplex PCR reads and lists one entry per CDR3 protein. This sample has thousands of distinct CDR3 sequences, with roughly 30% found just once. The specimen was blood. Source of these receptors: a human donor with active COVID-19.

As concerns this clonotype: One end of the junction is discordant with germline, which a read error may explain. The chain has TRBV5-6 and TRBJ1-2; 7 bases align to TRBD1. Germline CDR1 and CDR2: SGHDT and YYEEEE. This CDR3 comprises 14 residues. The chain's CDR3 is CASSWGTARNGYTF. CDR3 DNA: TGCGCCAGCAGCTGGGGGACAGCTAGGAATGGCTACACCTTC.

In this sample, this clonotype is large. V and J are TRBV29-1 and TRBJ2-2; the D gene is possibly TRBD1 (6 bases). Trimming left V 4 bases short and J 1 base short, with 10 bases between. The CDR3 length is 14 residues. Germline CDR1 reads SQVTM; CDR2 reads ANQGSEA. CDR3 amino acids: CSVARDMNTGELFF. The DNA for the CDR3 is TGCAGCGTTGCCCGGGACATGAACACCGGGGAGCTGTTTTTT.

The genes are TRBV9 and TRBJ2-1, with 7 nucleotides matching TRBD2. With V trimmed by 0 bases and J by 0 bases, 0 bases remained unmatched. From germline, CDR1 is SGDLS and CDR2 YYNGEE. The CDR3 is made up of 15 amino acids. CDR3 DNA: TGTGCCAGCAGCGTAGGCGGGGGCTCCTACAATGAGCAGTTCTTC. Translating gives CASSVGGGSYNEQFF.

By frequency in the sample, this clonotype is medium-sized. This chain uses TRBV19 with TRBJ1-2; D gene uncertain. The germline CDR1 and CDR2 sequences are LNHDA and SQIVND (reference sequence). The CDR3 sequence is 13 residues long. Trimming stripped 5 bases from V and 5 bases from J, with 12 bases between. The CDR3 reads CASSQSPGYGYTF. CDR3 DNA sequence: TGTGCCAGTAGTCAATCCCCCGGGTATGGCTACACCTTC.

By share, this clonotype counts as medium-sized. This rearrangement joins TRBV6-2 or TRBV6-3 to TRBJ2-7; 13 nucleotides match TRBD2. The CDR3 sequence is 14 residues long. Per germline, CDR1 MNHEY and CDR2 SVGEGT. V gave up 7 bases and J gave up 2 bases; unmatched junction bases: 2. Here the CDR3 DNA reads TGTGCCAGCAAACTAGCGGGGGGGCCCTACGAGCAGTACTTC. It encodes CASKLAGGPYEQYF.

This clonotype counts as medium-sized. This sequence joins TRBV19 and TRBJ1-2; tentative D call: TRBD1 (6 bases). Per the germline V gene, CDR1 is LNHDA and CDR2 is SQIVND (reference sequence). Trimming removed 4 bases at V and 7 bases at J, with 13 bases between. This CDR3 region has 13 residues. The CDR3 nucleotides read TGTGCCAGTAGTAAACCGTCAGGGGTTGGCTACACCTTC. This codes for CASSKPSGVGYTF. The variable domain in full, completed from reference TRBV19 and TRBJ1-2, reads DGGITQSPKYLFRKEGQNVTLSCEQNLNHDAMYWYRQDPGQGLRLIYYSQIVNDFQKGDIAEGYSVSREKKESFPLTVTSAQKNPTAFYLCASSKPSGVGYTFGSGTRLTVV.

This clonotype is medium-sized in the sample. The CDR3: CASSFSGIEQFF. Written as DNA, the CDR3 is TGTGCCAGCAGCTTCAGTGGGATTGAGCAGTTCTTC. V gene TRBV5-6 combines with J gene TRBJ2-1; D is undetermined. Trimming removed 2 bases from V and 9 bases from J, with 9 bases in between. Germline values: CDR1 SGHDT, CDR2 YYEEEE. The CDR3 contains 12 residues.

The chain combines TRBV13 with TRBJ1-1; weak D call: TRBD1 (6 bases). The V gene lost 2 bases and the J gene lost 3 bases, with 13 bases spanning the gap. The CDR3 covers 15 residues. The germline V gene encodes CDR1 PRHDT and CDR2 FYEKMQ (reference sequence). The CDR3 sequence is CASSLKGGLDTEAFF. The DNA of the CDR3 is TGTGCCAGCAGCTTAAAGGGGGGGCTGGACACTGAAGCTTTCTTT.

This clonotype is deemed medium-sized. The chain uses TRBV15 and TRBJ2-7; tentatively, D is TRBD1 (5 bases). CDR1 is LNHNV, CDR2 YYDKDF, per germline (reference sequence). Between the trimmed V and J ends, which lost 0 bases and 4 bases, there was a span of 13 bases. This CDR3 has 15 residues. The CDR3 DNA follows: TGTGCCACCAGCAGAGATCAAGGGGTAGGTTACGAGCAGTACTTC. Its translation is CATSRDQGVGYEQYF.

This clonotype has only a few counts. The chain recombines TRBV14 with TRBJ1-6; D perhaps matches TRBD1 (5 bases). V lost 0 bases to trimming and J lost 9 bases, with 12 bases between them. Per the germline V gene, CDR1 is SGHDN and CDR2 is FVKESK. The CDR3 runs to 15 residues. Here the CDR3 DNA reads TGTGCCAGCAGCCAAGATGGGGGTAGGGGTTCACCCCTCCACTTT. It encodes CASSQDGGRGSPLHF.

In DNA form, the CDR3 reads TGTGCCAGCAGTTACCGGTGGCAGGGGGCGAGGCAGACCCAGTACTTC. Encoded protein: CASSYRWQGARQTQYF. This chain connects TRBV6-5 to TRBJ2-5; 8 bases map to TRBD1. Germline loops: CDR1 MNHEY, CDR2 SVGAGI. This CDR3 spans 16 amino acids. J gave up 6 bases and V 2 bases, and 11 bases lay outside the gene matches.

This chain joins TRBV11-1 and TRBJ2-1; 14 bases match TRBD2. J lost 10 bases, V lost 5 bases, and 7 bases had no gene match. The CDR3 is made up of 15 amino acids. The germline V gene has CDR1 SGHAT and CDR2 FQDESV (reference sequence). Here the CDR3 DNA reads TGTGCCAGCAGCCGAGGACTAGCGGGGGGCATAGAGCAGTTCTTC. Amino acids: CASSRGLAGGIEQFF.

This clonotype was observed a handful of times. V usage is TRBV12-3 or TRBV12-4 and J usage is TRBJ2-1; 9 nucleotides line up with TRBD1. V was pared by 4 bases and J by 0 bases, with 4 bases of the junction left unmatched. The CDR3 spans 16 residues. The CDR3 nucleotides are TGTGCCAGCAGTTCCTGGACAGGGGACTCCTACAATGAGCAGTTCTTC. Protein product: CASSSWTGDSYNEQFF.

Judged by abundance, this clonotype is medium-sized. V gene TRBV15 combines with J gene TRBJ1-3; tentatively, D is TRBD1 (6 bases). Germline V gene data show CDR1 as LNHNV and CDR2 as YYDKDF (reference sequence). The germline V and J ends were trimmed by 1 base and 1 base, with 8 bases remaining between them. The CDR3 contains 15 residues. CDR3 nucleotides: TGTGCCACCAGCAGAGTGGGGGCGTCTGGAAACACCATATATTTT. Protein: CATSRVGASGNTIYF. The complete variable domain, with remaining parts taken from reference TRBV15 and TRBJ1-3, reads DAMVIQNPRYQVTQFGKPVTLSCSQTLNHNVMYWYQQKSSQAPKLLFHYYDKDFNNEADTPDNFQSRRPNTSFCFLDIRSPGLGDTAMYLCATSRVGASGNTIYFGEGSWLTVV.

This clonotype was detected only a few times. The rearrangement uses TRBV7-2 and TRBJ2-7; 8 nucleotides align to TRBD2. The CDR3 consists of 14 residues. Losses at the gene ends were 1 base for V and 3 bases for J; bases not matched to a gene: 2. Germline CDR1 SGHTA, CDR2 FQGNSA. CDR3 loop: CASSLGGGLYEQYF. CDR3 bases: TGTGCCAGCAGCTTAGGCGGGGGGCTCTACGAGCAGTACTTC. The full variable domain, in which reference TRBV7-2 and TRBJ2-7 provide the parts outside the CDR3, is GAGVSQSPSNKVTEKGKDVELRCDPISGHTALYWYRQSLGQGLEFLIYFQGNSAPDKSGLPSDRFSAERTGGSVSTLTIQRTQQEDSAVYLCASSLGGGLYEQYFGPGTRLTVT.

The chain links TRBV11-2 to TRBJ2-1; tentatively, D is TRBD1 or TRBD2 (5 bases each). CDR3 length: 16 residues. Deletions cut 4 bases from V and 3 bases from J, with 16 bases between. Germline loops: CDR1 SGHAT, CDR2 FQNNGV. CDR3: CASSSYSGADYNEQFF. The CDR3 DNA reads TGTGCCAGCAGCTCTTACTCCGGGGCCGACTACAATGAGCAGTTCTTC.

The table lists this clonotype with a few counts. The chain carries TRBV5-5 and TRBJ1-1; D possibly corresponds to TRBD1 (6 bases). The germline V gene has CDR1 SGHKS and CDR2 YYEKEE (reference sequence). The CDR3 runs 15 residues. V was clipped by 1 base and J by 3 bases, with 13 bases between them. The DNA for the CDR3 is TGTGCCAGCAGCTTGAGAACAGGGAGGGACACTGAAGCTTTCTTT. Encoded protein: CASSLRTGRDTEAFF.

This chain connects TRBV7-2 to TRBJ1-1; no clear D. The CDR3 has 12 amino acids. With 3 bases removed from V and 1 base from J, the gap between germline ends came to 3 bases. Germline lookup yields CDR1 SGHTA and CDR2 FQGNSA. The CDR3 DNA reads TGTGCCAGCAGCTTCCCGAACACTGAAGCTTTCTTT. This translates into CASSFPNTEAFF.

This chain uses TRBV14 with TRBJ2-3; no firm D call. CDR3 length: 13 amino acids. Between the trimmed V and J ends, which lost 1 base and 6 bases, there was a span of 8 bases. Germline CDR1 is SGHDN and CDR2 is FVKESK. The CDR3 bases are TGTGCCAGCAGCCAAGGCCAGGTTGATACGCAGTATTTT. This translates into CASSQGQVDTQYF.

By sample fraction, this clonotype is medium-sized (0.01 to 0.1%). The chain couples TRBV29-1 to TRBJ2-3; 10 bases agree with TRBD1. CDR3 size: 14 residues. Trimming took 6 bases from V and 5 from J; bases not matched to a gene: 8. CDR1 is SQVTM and CDR2 is ANQGSEA in the germline V gene. In DNA form, the CDR3 reads TGCAGCGTCGCCGACAGGGGGCGAAGAGATACGCAGTATTTT. Encoded protein: CSVADRGRRDTQYF.

By share, this clonotype ranks as medium-sized (0.01 to 0.1%). V and J are TRBV19 and TRBJ1-1, with a possible D match to TRBD1 (5 bases). Germline V gives CDR1 LNHDA, CDR2 SQIVND (reference sequence). With 5 bases removed from V and 1 base from J, the gap between germline ends came to 11 bases. The length of the CDR3 is 14 residues. CDR3 nucleotide sequence: TGTGCCAGTAGTCGCGACAGCTCGAACACTGAAGCTTTCTTT. It specifies CASSRDSSNTEAFF.

This chain links TRBV5-1 with TRBJ1-5; D remains ambiguous. Germline-derived CDR1 and CDR2 are SGHRS and YFSETQ. The CDR3 is made up of 15 amino acids. With 1 base removed from V and 0 bases from J, the gap between germline ends came to 8 bases. The CDR3 region has the DNA TGCGCCAGCAGCTTGAAAAGGAGTAGCAATCAGCCCCAGCATTTT. Its translation is CASSLKRSSNQPQHF.

Comment on this clonotype: This may arise from a read error, as a much more abundant clone is one base away. The genes are TRBV27 and TRBJ2-1; the D is unclear. Germline CDR1 MNHEY, CDR2 SMNVEV (reference sequence). The CDR3 has 13 residues. V dropped 10 bases and J dropped 12 bases, with 22 bases sitting between them. The CDR3 DNA reads as TGTGCCATCAGCTTAAATGGGCCCATAGCGCAGTTCTTC. Its protein product is CAISLNGPIAQFF.